This section outlines one T cell receptor beta chain sequence together with its context. Its specificity is not known. The source of the sample is a study of T-cell memory formation after mild COVID-19. Study-wide findings and caveats: Researchers report contracting CD4+ clones mostly in CM and EM, with CD8+ clones in EMRA.

With 1 base removed from V and 4 bases from J, the gap between germline ends came to 13 bases. CDR1 and CDR2 from the germline V gene are SGHVS and FQNEAQ. The CDR3 covers 15 residues. After 5'RACE with constant-segment primers, TCR alpha and TCR beta cDNA libraries carrying sample barcodes and UMIs were obtained. Via MiXCR, TCRdb re-called the 5' RACE reads, giving one row per CDR3 protein. The repertoire consists of 450,000 or so distinct CDR3 sequences, with about 23% occurring once and the leading ten covering roughly an eighth. The sequence derives from an adult woman who had mild COVID-19 (a few samples of this study predate the infection). Cell type and time point are not known. The chain employs TRBV7-8 and TRBJ1-2, with unresolved D. The sample consisted of PBMCs or a T cell subset sorted from them (not recorded which). CDR3: CASSLDSGTAYGYTF. The CDR3 nucleotides are TGTGCCAGCAGCTTAGATTCAGGCACTGCCTATGGCTACACCTTC.